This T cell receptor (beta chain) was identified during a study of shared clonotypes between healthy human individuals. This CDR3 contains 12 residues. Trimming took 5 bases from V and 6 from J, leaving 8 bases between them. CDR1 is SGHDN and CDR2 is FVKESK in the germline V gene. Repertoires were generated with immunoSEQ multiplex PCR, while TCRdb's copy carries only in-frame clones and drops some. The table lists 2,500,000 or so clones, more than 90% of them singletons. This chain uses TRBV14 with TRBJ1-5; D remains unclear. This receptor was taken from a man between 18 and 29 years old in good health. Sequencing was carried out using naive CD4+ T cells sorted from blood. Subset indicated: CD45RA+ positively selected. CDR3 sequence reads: CASSSAGQPQHF. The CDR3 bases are TGTGCCAGCAGCTCGGCCGGTCAGCCCCAGCATTTT.